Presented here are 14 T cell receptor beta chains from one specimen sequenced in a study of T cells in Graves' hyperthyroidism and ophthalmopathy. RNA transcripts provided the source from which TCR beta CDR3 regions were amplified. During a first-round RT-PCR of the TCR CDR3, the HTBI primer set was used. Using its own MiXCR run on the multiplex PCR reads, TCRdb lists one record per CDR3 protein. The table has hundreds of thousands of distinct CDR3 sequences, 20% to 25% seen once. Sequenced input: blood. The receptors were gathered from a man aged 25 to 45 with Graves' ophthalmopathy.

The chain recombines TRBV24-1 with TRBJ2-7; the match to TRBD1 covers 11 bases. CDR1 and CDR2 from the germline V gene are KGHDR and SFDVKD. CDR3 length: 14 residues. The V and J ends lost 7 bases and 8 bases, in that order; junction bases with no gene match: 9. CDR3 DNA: TGTGCCACCAGCGGCGGGACAGGGGGGGACAAGCAGTACTTC. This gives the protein CATSGGTGGDKQYF.

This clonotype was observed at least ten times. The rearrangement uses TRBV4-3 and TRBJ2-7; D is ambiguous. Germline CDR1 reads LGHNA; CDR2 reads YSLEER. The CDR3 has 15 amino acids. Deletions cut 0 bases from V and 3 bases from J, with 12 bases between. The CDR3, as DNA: TGCGCCAGCAGCCAAGAAGGCCAGCCAGGCTACGAGCAGTACTTC. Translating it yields CASSQEGQPGYEQYF.

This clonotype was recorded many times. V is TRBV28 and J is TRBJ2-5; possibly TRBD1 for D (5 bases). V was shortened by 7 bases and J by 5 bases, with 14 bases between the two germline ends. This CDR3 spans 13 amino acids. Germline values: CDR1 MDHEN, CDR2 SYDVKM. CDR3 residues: CASTEGVVETQYF. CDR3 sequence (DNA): TGTGCCAGCACCGAAGGGGTGGTTGAGACCCAGTACTTC.

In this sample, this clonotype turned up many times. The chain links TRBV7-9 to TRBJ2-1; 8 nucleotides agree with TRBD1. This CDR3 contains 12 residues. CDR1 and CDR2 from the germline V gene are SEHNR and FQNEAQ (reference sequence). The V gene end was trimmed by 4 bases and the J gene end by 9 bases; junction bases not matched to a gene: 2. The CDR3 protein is CASSWTGTEQFF. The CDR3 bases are TGTGCCAGCAGCTGGACAGGGACTGAGCAGTTCTTC.

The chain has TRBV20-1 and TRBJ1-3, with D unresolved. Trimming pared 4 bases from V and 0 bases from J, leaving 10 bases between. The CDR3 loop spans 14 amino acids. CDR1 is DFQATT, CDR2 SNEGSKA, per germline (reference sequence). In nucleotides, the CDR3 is TGCAGTGCTACCCCGGGAACCTCTGGAAACACCATATATTTT. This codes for CSATPGTSGNTIYF.

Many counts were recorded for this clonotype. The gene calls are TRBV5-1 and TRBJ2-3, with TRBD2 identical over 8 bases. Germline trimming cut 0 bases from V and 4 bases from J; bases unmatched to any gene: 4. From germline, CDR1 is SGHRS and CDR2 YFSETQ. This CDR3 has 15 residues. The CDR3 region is CASSLASGWSDTQYF. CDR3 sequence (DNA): TGCGCCAGCAGCTTGGCTAGCGGGTGGTCAGATACGCAGTATTTT.

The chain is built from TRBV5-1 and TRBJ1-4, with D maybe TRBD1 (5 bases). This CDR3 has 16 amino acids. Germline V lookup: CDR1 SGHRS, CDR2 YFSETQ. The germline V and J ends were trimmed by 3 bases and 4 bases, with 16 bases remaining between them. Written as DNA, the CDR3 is TGCGCCAGCAGCTGGGGGGTCGGCAGAGATAATGAAAAACTGTTTTTT. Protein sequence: CASSWGVGRDNEKLFF.

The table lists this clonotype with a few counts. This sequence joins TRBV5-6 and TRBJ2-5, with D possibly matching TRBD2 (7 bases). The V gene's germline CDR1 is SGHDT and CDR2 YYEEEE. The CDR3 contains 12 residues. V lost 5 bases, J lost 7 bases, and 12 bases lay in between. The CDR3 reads CASREGGATQYF. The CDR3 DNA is TGTGCCAGCAGAGAAGGGGGGGCGACCCAGTACTTC.

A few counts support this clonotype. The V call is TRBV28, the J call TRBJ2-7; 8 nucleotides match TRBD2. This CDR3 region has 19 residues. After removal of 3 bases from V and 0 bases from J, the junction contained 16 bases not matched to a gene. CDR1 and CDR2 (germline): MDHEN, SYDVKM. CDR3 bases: TGTGCCAGCAGTTTCATCGGGGGCGGGCTACTAGCGGACTCCTACGAGCAGTACTTC. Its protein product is CASSFIGGGLLADSYEQYF.

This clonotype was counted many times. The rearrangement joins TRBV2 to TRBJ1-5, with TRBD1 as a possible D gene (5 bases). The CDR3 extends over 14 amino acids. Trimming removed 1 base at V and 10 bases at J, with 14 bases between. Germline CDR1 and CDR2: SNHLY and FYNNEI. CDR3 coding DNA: TGTGCCAGCAGTGAAGTCGGGGGTCCAGGTCCCCAGCATTTT. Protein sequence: CASSEVGGPGPQHF.

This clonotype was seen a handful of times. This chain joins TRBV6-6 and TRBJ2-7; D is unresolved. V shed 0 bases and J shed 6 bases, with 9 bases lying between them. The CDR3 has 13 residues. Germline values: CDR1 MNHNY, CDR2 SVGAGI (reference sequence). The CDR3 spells CASSYSVRGEQYF. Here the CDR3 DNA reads TGTGCCAGCAGTTACTCGGTAAGAGGCGAGCAGTACTTC.

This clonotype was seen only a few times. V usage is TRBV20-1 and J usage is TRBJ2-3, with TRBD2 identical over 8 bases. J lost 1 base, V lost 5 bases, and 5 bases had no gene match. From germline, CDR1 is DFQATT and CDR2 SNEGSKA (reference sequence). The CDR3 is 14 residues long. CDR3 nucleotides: TGCAGTGCTTCGGGACTAGTAGGCACAGATACGCAGTATTTT. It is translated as CSASGLVGTDTQYF.

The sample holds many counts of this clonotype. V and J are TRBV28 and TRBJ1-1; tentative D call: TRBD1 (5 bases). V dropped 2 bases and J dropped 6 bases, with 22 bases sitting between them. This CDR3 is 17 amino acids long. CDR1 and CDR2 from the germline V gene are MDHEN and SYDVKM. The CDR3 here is CASSLRWAGKRRAEAFF. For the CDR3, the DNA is TGTGCCAGCAGTTTACGGTGGGCAGGGAAGAGGAGAGCTGAAGCTTTCTTT.

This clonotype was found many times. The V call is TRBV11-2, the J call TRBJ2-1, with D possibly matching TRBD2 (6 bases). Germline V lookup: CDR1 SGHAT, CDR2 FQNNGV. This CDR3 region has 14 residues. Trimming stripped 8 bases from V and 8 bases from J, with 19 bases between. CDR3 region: CASGPGPTSYEQFF. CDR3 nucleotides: TGTGCCAGCGGACCGGGGCCCACTAGCTATGAGCAGTTCTTC.